What follows are 21 T cell receptor beta chains derived from one specimen sequenced in a study of blood T cell repertoires in COVID-19 (TCRdb year 2020). The protocol used for the library was the immunoSEQ multiplex PCR assay. TCRdb stores this immuneACCESS table with in-frame sequences only. Part of the clones is absent; in the studies checked, under half of the shortfall reflects unresolved V genes, and no reason is known for the rest. The sample includes about 460,000 clones, with more than 85% observed a single time. Jointly, the top ten make up 8% to 9.5% of the sample. Sequenced sample: PBMCs or T cells enriched from blood (not recorded which). The receptor set was obtained from a woman aged 55-70 years who had recovered from COVID-19.

The chain carries TRBV3-1 (or the pseudogene TRBV3-2) and TRBJ2-7, with D hard to call. The CDR3 length is 14 residues. V dropped 0 bases and J dropped 1 base, with 7 bases sitting between them. CDR1 is LGHDT and CDR2 is YNNKEL in the germline V gene (reference sequence). The CDR3 reads CASSQDRRSYEQYF. CDR3 sequence (DNA): TGTGCCAGCAGCCAAGATAGGCGGTCCTACGAGCAGTACTTC.

The CDR3 loop reads CASSEAGGAGLDGYTF. The CDR3 bases are TGTGCCAGCAGTGAAGCAGGGGGCGCCGGATTGGATGGCTACACCTTC. The V and J genes are TRBV2 and TRBJ1-2, with 7 bases identical to TRBD1. V gave up 0 bases and J gave up 6 bases; unmatched junction bases: 10. The germline V gene encodes CDR1 SNHLY and CDR2 FYNNEI. This CDR3 has 16 amino acids. Filled out from reference TRBV2 and TRBJ1-2, the complete variable domain reads EPEVTQTPSHQVTQMGQEVILRCVPISNHLYFYWYRQILGQKVEFLVSFYNNEISEKSEIFDDQFSVERPDGSNFTLKIRSTKLEDSAMYFCASSEAGGAGLDGYTFGSGTRLTVV.

This chain uses TRBV25-1 with TRBJ1-4; D is unresolved. The CDR3 spans 14 residues. Germline V lookup: CDR1 MGHDK, CDR2 SYGVNS. The V gene lost 5 bases and the J gene lost 4 bases, with 11 bases spanning the gap. Written as DNA, the CDR3 is TGTGCCAGCAGTAGGGAGTGGGGTAATGAAAAACTGTTTTTT. Translating gives CASSREWGNEKLFF.

The chain links TRBV2 to TRBJ2-7; 11 positions agree with TRBD2. V shed 6 bases, J shed 2 bases, and the junction held 6 bases outside the gene matches. This CDR3 spans 15 amino acids. The germline V gene has CDR1 SNHLY and CDR2 FYNNEI. CDR3 sequence: CASRAGTSGPYEQYF. In DNA, the CDR3 is TGTGCCAGCAGGGCCGGGACTAGCGGCCCCTACGAGCAGTACTTC.

This chain joins TRBV3-1 (or the pseudogene TRBV3-2) and TRBJ2-6, with 8 bases fitting TRBD2. The CDR3 extends over 16 amino acids. Germline loops: CDR1 LGHDT, CDR2 YNNKEL (reference sequence). V shed 4 bases and J 2 bases; nucleotides not matched to a gene: 4. CDR3 DNA: TGTGCCAGCAGCCTTCGGGGGGGCCCTGGGGCCAACGTCCTGACTTTC. This sequence encodes CASSLRGGPGANVLTF.

The V and J genes are TRBV7-6 and TRBJ1-1; TRBD1 might be the D (6 bases). Trimming removed 0 bases at V and 5 bases at J, with 13 bases between. The germline CDR1 and CDR2 sequences are SGHVS and FNYEAQ. This CDR3 has 15 amino acids. CDR3 in amino acids: CASSLAQGPGTEAFF. CDR3 bases: TGTGCCAGCAGCTTAGCGCAGGGGCCGGGGACTGAAGCTTTCTTT. Combining the CDR3 with reference TRBV7-6 and TRBJ1-1 gives the whole variable domain GAGVSQSPRYKVTKRGQDVALRCDPISGHVSLYWYRQALGQGPEFLTYFNYEAQQDKSGLPNDRFSAERPEGSISTLTIQRTEQRDSAMYRCASSLAQGPGTEAFFGQGTRLTVV.

The J gene is TRBJ2-5, the V gene TRBV7-9, with 8 bases lining up with TRBD1. Germline values: CDR1 SEHNR, CDR2 FQNEAQ (reference sequence). V gave up 0 bases and J gave up 2 bases; unmatched junction bases: 5. The CDR3 contains 16 residues. CDR3 coding DNA: TGTGCCAGCAGCTTAGCAGGCACAGGGGGTCAAGAGACCCAGTACTTC. Its translation is CASSLAGTGGQETQYF. The whole variable domain, filled in from reference TRBV7-9 and TRBJ2-5, reads DTGVSQNPRHKITKRGQNVTFRCDPISEHNRLYWYRQTLGQGPEFLTYFQNEAQLEKSRLLSDRFSAERPKGSFSTLEIQRTEQGDSAMYLCASSLAGTGGQETQYFGPGTRLLVL.

CDR3 sequence reads: CASSLNPFSGNTIYF. DNA of the CDR3: TGTGCCAGCAGCTTAAATCCCTTCTCTGGAAACACCATATATTTT. The chain couples TRBV11-3 to TRBJ1-3; D ambiguous. CDR3 length equals 15 residues. Trimming shortened V by 2 bases and J by 0 bases, and 8 bases separated the two germline ends. Germline V lookup: CDR1 SGHNT, CDR2 YENEEA.

This chain connects TRBV10-1 to TRBJ2-2; D remains unclear. V lost 4 bases to trimming and J lost 0 bases, with 6 bases between them. CDR3 length equals 14 residues. Per the germline V gene, CDR1 is WNHNN and CDR2 is SYGVQD (reference sequence). The CDR3, as DNA: TGCGCCAGCAGTGTGACACCGAACACCGGGGAGCTGTTTTTT. Amino acid sequence: CASSVTPNTGELFF.

This clone was found once. The chain carries TRBV19 and TRBJ1-6; 9 positions agree with TRBD1. The CDR3 is made up of 14 amino acids. J was trimmed by 10 bases and V by 4 bases; bases with no gene match: 5. CDR1 is LNHDA, CDR2 SQIVND, per germline (reference sequence). CDR3 amino acids: CASSSGQGKSPLHF. CDR3 sequence (DNA): TGTGCCAGTAGTAGCGGACAGGGGAAATCACCCCTCCACTTT.

Only a few counts were recorded for this clone. This rearrangement joins TRBV6-5 to TRBJ2-6; possible D gene TRBD2, 6 bases. Germline CDR1 reads MNHEY; CDR2 reads SVGAGI. This CDR3 is built from 14 residues. Trimming stripped 5 bases from V and 4 bases from J, with 9 bases between. The CDR3 DNA follows: TGTGCCAGCAGTCCCGGAGGGGGGGCCAACGTCCTGACTTTC. Protein: CASSPGGGANVLTF.

V is TRBV3-1 (or the pseudogene TRBV3-2) and J is TRBJ2-2, with 9 bases that match TRBD1. The CDR3 covers 15 residues. With V trimmed by 4 bases and J by 4 bases, 4 bases remained unmatched. Germline loops: CDR1 LGHDT, CDR2 YNNKEL (reference sequence). The CDR3 bases are TGTGCCAGCAGCCCCCGGGACAGGGCCACCGGGGAGCTGTTTTTT. Its protein is CASSPRDRATGELFF.

The V and J genes are TRBV7-2 and TRBJ2-7, with 7 positions matching TRBD1. The V and J ends lost 5 bases and 2 bases, in that order; junction bases with no gene match: 3. Per the germline V gene, CDR1 is SGHTA and CDR2 is FQGNSA. The CDR3 loop spans 13 amino acids. CDR3 DNA sequence: TGTGCCAGCAGCACGGACAGGACCTACGAGCAGTACGTC. Translating gives CASSTDRTYEQYV.

As to this clone: Other nucleotide sequences from this sample produce the same CDR3. This chain uses TRBV24-1 with TRBJ2-3; possible D gene TRBD2, 6 bases. V shed 10 bases and J shed 1 base, with 8 bases lying between them. The germline gives CDR1 KGHDR, CDR2 SFDVKD. This CDR3 comprises 12 residues. The CDR3 DNA follows: TGTGCCACAGGCGGGGGCACAGATACGCAGTATTTT. Its translation: CATGGGTDTQYF.

The chain couples TRBV12-3 or TRBV12-4 to TRBJ1-1, with 7 bases that match TRBD1. V shed 1 base and J 9 bases; nucleotides not matched to a gene: 5. CDR3 length equals 13 residues. The CDR3 nucleotides are TGTGCCAGCAGTTTAGTGGACAGGACAAAAGCTTTCTTT. Translating gives CASSLVDRTKAFF.

The rearrangement joins TRBV5-6 to TRBJ1-2, with a possible D match to TRBD1 (6 bases). Germline lookup yields CDR1 SGHDT and CDR2 YYEEEE. The CDR3 consists of 14 residues. V lost 4 bases and J lost 4, with 14 bases in between. The CDR3 DNA sequence: TGTGCCAGCAGCCCAGGGGTGGGAGTCTATGGCTACACCTTC. Its translation: CASSPGVGVYGYTF.

V gene TRBV6-5 combines with J gene TRBJ1-2; D unclear. The V end lost 7 bases, the J end lost 4 bases, and 10 bases lay between the germline ends. Looked up from germline, CDR1 is MNHEY and CDR2 is SVGAGI. The CDR3 consists of 12 residues. The CDR3 loop reads CASIHGSYGYTF. CDR3 sequence (DNA): TGTGCCAGCATTCATGGCAGCTATGGCTACACCTTC.

This clone has only a few counts. V is TRBV6-1 and J is TRBJ1-2; D might be TRBD1 (5 bases). Germline CDR1 and CDR2: MNHNS and SASEGT. The V gene lost 3 bases and the J gene lost 5 bases, with 10 bases spanning the gap. The CDR3 has 13 amino acids. The CDR3 sequence: CASSETVEYGYTF. The CDR3 DNA follows: TGTGCCAGCAGTGAGACAGTAGAGTATGGCTACACCTTC.

V and J are TRBV27 and TRBJ2-7; D perhaps matches TRBD1 (6 bases). Germline-derived CDR1 and CDR2 are MNHEY and SMNVEV (reference sequence). This CDR3 comprises 15 residues. The V gene lost 6 bases and the J gene lost 2 bases, with 17 bases spanning the gap. The CDR3 here is CASSLIQGRPYEQYV. DNA for the CDR3: TGTGCCAGCAGCCTAATACAGGGAAGACCCTACGAGCAGTACGTC.

The chain combines TRBV2 with TRBJ1-5, with a tentative D call TRBD1 (5 bases). The V gene's germline CDR1 is SNHLY and CDR2 FYNNEI. The V and J ends lost 8 bases and 4 bases respectively, with 12 bases between them. The CDR3 covers 13 residues. The CDR3 loop is CASRRQTNQPQHF. For the CDR3, the DNA is TGTGCCAGCCGCAGACAGACTAATCAGCCCCAGCATTTT. The full variable domain, in which reference TRBV2 and TRBJ1-5 provide the parts outside the CDR3, is EPEVTQTPSHQVTQMGQEVILRCVPISNHLYFYWYRQILGQKVEFLVSFYNNEISEKSEIFDDQFSVERPDGSNFTLKIRSTKLEDSAMYFCASRRQTNQPQHFGDGTRLSIL.

This clone has only one observation. The V and J genes are TRBV30 and TRBJ2-3, with D tentatively TRBD1 (5 bases). The CDR3 is 14 residues long. V shed 4 bases and J shed 0 bases, with 11 bases lying between them. Germline V gene sequence: CDR1 GTSNPN, CDR2 SVGIG (reference sequence). CDR3 residues: CAWTSRVSTDTQYF. The DNA for the CDR3 is TGTGCCTGGACGTCCAGGGTTAGCACAGATACGCAGTATTTT.